Below are 26 T cell receptor beta chains sequenced from a single sample in a study of T cell responses to AZD1222 COVID-19 vaccine. Produced via immunoSEQ multiplex PCR; TCRdb's table is partial and in-frame only. The table shows approximately 80,000 clones, with roughly 85% occurring only once. Sequenced material: peripheral blood, taken 28 days after the second AZD1222 dose. The receptors originated from an adult who received the AZD1222 COVID-19 vaccine.

This chain uses TRBV5-4 with TRBJ1-5, with a weak D call TRBD1 (5 bases). V gave up 4 bases and J gave up 6 bases, with 11 bases separating them. The germline gives CDR1 SGHNT, CDR2 YYREEE (reference sequence). The CDR3 totals 13 residues. Written as DNA, the CDR3 is TGTGCCAGCAGCCTGGACAACGGTCAGCCCCAGCATTTT. Translation gives CASSLDNGQPQHF.

This sequence joins TRBV9 and TRBJ2-1, with 9 bases matching TRBD2. Trimming at V came to 2 bases and at J to 10 bases, leaving 10 bases not matched to a gene. The CDR3 has 15 residues. CDR1 and CDR2 from the germline V gene are SGDLS and YYNGEE. The CDR3 bases are TGTGCCAGCAGCGTCGCGGGAGGGCCCTTAGTGGAGCAGTTCTTC. This codes for CASSVAGGPLVEQFF. Complete variable domain (other parts from reference TRBV9 and TRBJ2-1): DSGVTQTPKHLITATGQRVTLRCSPRSGDLSVYWYQQSLDQGLQFLIQYYNGEERAKGNILERFSAQQFPDLHSELNLSSLELGDSALYFCASSVAGGPLVEQFFGPGTRLTVL.

This clone was detected a few times. The chain links TRBV6-5 to TRBJ2-3; D uncertain. The CDR3 covers 13 residues. Trimming shortened V by 7 bases and J by 2 bases, and 10 bases separated the two germline ends. CDR1 is MNHEY, CDR2 SVGAGI, per germline. CDR3 sequence: CASTMGFTDTQYF. The CDR3 bases are TGTGCCAGCACCATGGGATTCACAGATACGCAGTATTTT.

This chain links TRBV30 with TRBJ1-1, with D possibly TRBD1 on 6 matching bases. V lost 7 bases and J lost 1, with 16 bases in between. This CDR3 has 14 amino acids. CDR1 GTSNPN and CDR2 SVGIG come from the germline V gene (reference sequence). In DNA form, the CDR3 reads TGTGCCTTAGGGGGGCCCGGGTGGAACACTGAAGCTTTCTTT. Its translation is CALGGPGWNTEAFF. The full variable domain, in which reference TRBV30 and TRBJ1-1 provide the parts outside the CDR3, is SQTIHQWPATLVQPVGSPLSLECTVEGTSNPNLYWYRQAAGRGLQLLFYSVGIGQISSEVPQNLSASRPQDRQFILSSKKLLLSDSGFYLCALGGPGWNTEAFFGQGTRLTVV.

This clone was observed a handful of times. The chain recombines TRBV29-1 with TRBJ1-1; D unclear. Looked up from germline, CDR1 is SQVTM and CDR2 is ANQGSEA. Trimming cost V 5 bases and J 0 bases, with 10 bases left between them. The CDR3 is 13 amino acids. The CDR3 sequence: CSVCRAVNTEAFF. CDR3 sequence (DNA): TGCAGCGTTTGCCGGGCTGTGAACACTGAAGCTTTCTTT.

Only one count was recorded for this clone. The V call is TRBV6-5, the J call TRBJ1-4; D possibly corresponds to TRBD1 (6 bases). The length of the CDR3 is 13 residues. V lost 8 bases, J lost 4 bases, and 11 bases lay in between. Germline CDR1 is MNHEY and CDR2 is SVGAGI. The CDR3 is CASGQLFNEKLFF. For the CDR3, the DNA is TGTGCCAGCGGACAGTTATTTAATGAAAAACTGTTTTTT.

The CDR3 DNA reads TGTGCCAGCAGCAACACCCCTGGGGGCAATCAGCCCCAGCATTTT. Its translation is CASSNTPGGNQPQHF. The chain couples TRBV9 to TRBJ1-5; D unclear. The CDR3 sequence is 15 residues long. Trimming left V 4 bases short and J 2 bases short, with 13 bases between. CDR1 and CDR2 from the germline V gene are SGDLS and YYNGEE. Drawing the rest from reference TRBV9 and TRBJ1-5, the complete variable domain is DSGVTQTPKHLITATGQRVTLRCSPRSGDLSVYWYQQSLDQGLQFLIQYYNGEERAKGNILERFSAQQFPDLHSELNLSSLELGDSALYFCASSNTPGGNQPQHFGDGTRLSIL.

V usage is TRBV7-2 and J usage is TRBJ2-7; 7 bases map to TRBD1. The germline gives CDR1 SGHTA, CDR2 FQGNSA. CDR3 size: 15 residues. After removal of 3 bases from V and 2 bases from J, the junction contained 7 bases not matched to a gene. The CDR3 region has the DNA TGTGCCAGCAGCTTTGGGGGAGACAGGGCCTACGAGCAGTACTTC. Its protein is CASSFGGDRAYEQYF.

V gene TRBV29-1 combines with J gene TRBJ1-2; D is possibly TRBD1 (5 bases). The CDR3 runs 15 residues. Germline V gene lookup returns CDR1 SQVTM and CDR2 ANQGSEA. The germline V and J ends were trimmed by 0 bases and 5 bases, with 16 bases remaining between them. CDR3 sequence: CSVEDLTEGLYGYTF. The CDR3 DNA reads TGCAGCGTTGAAGATCTGACAGAGGGCTTATATGGCTACACCTTC.

The chain joins TRBV6-5 to TRBJ1-2, with TRBD1 identical over 7 bases. Per germline, CDR1 MNHEY and CDR2 SVGAGI. V was clipped by 2 bases and J by 7 bases; unmatched bases: 7. This CDR3 has 14 residues. CDR3 region: CASSYTLQGSGYTF. CDR3 sequence (DNA): TGTGCCAGCAGTTACACATTACAGGGGTCTGGCTACACCTTC.

This clone has a handful of counts. V is TRBV4-3 and J is TRBJ2-7, with D perhaps TRBD2 (5 bases). V was clipped by 0 bases and J by 3 bases, with 12 bases between them. This CDR3 comprises 15 residues. Per germline, CDR1 LGHNA and CDR2 YSLEER. The CDR3 nucleotides read TGCGCCAGCAGCCAAGATTCTAGCCCTATCTACGAGCAGTACTTC. This translates into CASSQDSSPIYEQYF.

In its sample, this clone was seen once. The chain links TRBV7-9 to TRBJ1-1; possibly TRBD1 for D (6 bases). Trimming left V 0 bases short and J 1 base short, with 15 bases between. Germline assignment: CDR1 SEHNR and CDR2 FQNEAQ (reference sequence). This CDR3 region has 17 residues. The CDR3 spells CASSLALGGAGNTEAFF. CDR3 sequence (DNA): TGTGCCAGCAGCTTAGCGCTGGGGGGCGCCGGGAACACTGAAGCTTTCTTT. Complete variable domain (other parts from reference TRBV7-9 and TRBJ1-1): DTGVSQNPRHKITKRGQNVTFRCDPISEHNRLYWYRQTLGQGPEFLTYFQNEAQLEKSRLLSDRFSAERPKGSFSTLEIQRTEQGDSAMYLCASSLALGGAGNTEAFFGQGTRLTVV.

The table lists this clone with many counts. The chain joins TRBV29-1 to TRBJ2-1; D not resolved. CDR3 length: 17 amino acids. Germline V gene data show CDR1 as SQVTM and CDR2 as ANQGSEA. V lost 4 bases to trimming and J lost 0 bases, with 19 bases between them. CDR3: CSVVGDLSSGSYNEQFF. CDR3 nucleotides: TGCAGCGTTGTAGGAGATTTAAGCTCAGGCTCCTACAATGAGCAGTTCTTC.

The chain recombines TRBV7-5 with TRBJ2-7; TRBD1 is the table's D call, not checked against the DNA. TRBV7-5 is shown as a pseudogene. This CDR3 is 18 amino acids long. As DNA, the CDR3 is TGTGTCAGAAGCTTATTCTCCCCCCCAGCGGACAGGTCCTACGAGCAGTACTTC. Translation gives CVRSLFSPPADRSYEQYF.

The chain recombines TRBV2 with TRBJ2-5, with no clear D. V lost 3 bases and J lost 4, with 9 bases in between. The CDR3 is 13 amino acids. Germline V gene lookup returns CDR1 SNHLY and CDR2 FYNNEI. The CDR3 sequence: CASSEQARETQYF. DNA of the CDR3: TGTGCCAGCAGTGAGCAGGCCAGAGAGACCCAGTACTTC.

This clone was seen a few times. This sequence joins TRBV12-3 or TRBV12-4 and TRBJ2-7, with D uncertain. The CDR3 sequence is 11 residues long. Trimming stripped 6 bases from V and 4 bases from J, with 7 bases between. Here the CDR3 reads CASSQNYEQYF. CDR3 bases: TGTGCCAGCAGCCAGAATTACGAGCAGTACTTC.

The DNA of the CDR3 is TGTGCCAGCAGTTTCGCGGGGACTGGAAACACCATATATTTT. It codes for CASSFAGTGNTIYF. The V call is TRBV28, the J call TRBJ1-3; no firm D call. Deletions cut 3 bases from V and 2 bases from J, with 8 bases between. CDR1 is MDHEN and CDR2 is SYDVKM in the germline V gene. CDR3 length: 14 amino acids.

V is TRBV6-6 and J is TRBJ2-5, with a weak D call TRBD2 (6 bases). The CDR3 has 15 residues. Germline V gene sequence: CDR1 MNHNY, CDR2 SVGAGI (reference sequence). Trimming took 6 bases from V and 5 from J, leaving 19 bases between them. In DNA form, the CDR3 reads TGTGCCAGCAGGCGGGATTTGATGATGTTGGAGACCCAGTACTTC. This codes for CASRRDLMMLETQYF.

This clone is a singleton in its sample. This chain links TRBV6-5 with TRBJ2-1, with D perhaps matching TRBD1 (5 bases). Germline V gene data show CDR1 as MNHEY and CDR2 as SVGAGI. This CDR3 is built from 16 residues. V lost 2 bases and J lost 4, with 15 bases in between. Written as DNA, the CDR3 is TGTGCCAGCAGTTACGCCCCAGGGTTGGGGTACAATGAGCAGTTCTTC. It is translated as CASSYAPGLGYNEQFF.

CDR3 loop: CASSLEGYEQFF. In nucleotides, the CDR3 is TGTGCCAGCAGTTTGGAGGGATATGAGCAGTTCTTC. The chain recombines TRBV12-3 or TRBV12-4 with TRBJ2-1, with a possible D match to TRBD2 (6 bases). V was trimmed by 3 bases and J by 8 bases, leaving 8 bases between them. This CDR3 has 12 residues.

V usage is TRBV12-3 or TRBV12-4 and J usage is TRBJ1-5; no clear D. Between the trimmed V and J ends, which lost 6 bases and 3 bases, there was a span of 9 bases. This CDR3 is built from 13 residues. The CDR3 is CASSPGLNQPQHF. CDR3 DNA sequence: TGTGCCAGCAGCCCGGGCCTCAATCAGCCCCAGCATTTT.

The chain combines TRBV5-1 with TRBJ1-6, with TRBD1 as a possible D gene (6 bases). Trimming removed 0 bases from V and 6 bases from J, with 10 bases in between. Germline V lookup: CDR1 SGHRS, CDR2 YFSETQ. The CDR3 length is 15 residues. Written as DNA, the CDR3 is TGCGCCAGCAGCTTGGGGGGGCTAGGTAATTCACCCCTCCACTTT. It translates to CASSLGGLGNSPLHF.

The chain carries TRBV18 and TRBJ1-5; no reliable D call. Germline V lookup: CDR1 KGHSH, CDR2 LQKENI. The CDR3 totals 13 residues. The V gene lost 0 bases and the J gene lost 7 bases, with 7 bases spanning the gap. CDR3 sequence (DNA): TGTGCCAGCTCACCACCGCCGGGGCAGCCCCAGCATTTT. Encoded protein: CASSPPPGQPQHF.

The CDR3 is CASSQDRETEAFF. CDR3 bases: TGTGCCAGTAGTCAGGACAGGGAAACTGAAGCTTTCTTT. The genes are TRBV19 and TRBJ1-1, with TRBD1 matching over 8 bases. CDR1 and CDR2 from the germline V gene are LNHDA and SQIVND (reference sequence). V dropped 5 bases and J dropped 5; count of bases not matched to a gene: 4. The CDR3 runs 13 residues.

The genes are TRBV5-1 and TRBJ2-5; D gene ambiguous. The germline V gene has CDR1 SGHRS and CDR2 YFSETQ. Trimming pared 4 bases from V and 2 bases from J, leaving 12 bases between. The CDR3 runs to 14 residues. The CDR3 nucleotides read TGCGCCAGCAGCGAATCAAGGGTTCAAGAGACCCAGTACTTC. Its protein is CASSESRVQETQYF.

V gene TRBV28 combines with J gene TRBJ2-3; TRBD1 agrees at 11 bases. The CDR3 loop spans 16 amino acids. The V gene's germline CDR1 is MDHEN and CDR2 SYDVKM. Trimming at V came to 4 bases and at J to 1 base, leaving 4 bases not matched to a gene. Written as DNA, the CDR3 is TGTGCCAGCAGTTCGGTGGGACAGGGGGGCACAGATACGCAGTATTTT. This codes for CASSSVGQGGTDTQYF.